This record looks at one T cell receptor beta chain sequence and its context. The target antigen is unknown. Some clones are missing from TCRdb's copy, which holds only in-frame ones; the method was immunoSEQ multiplex PCR. Here the sample spans 70,000 or so clones, around nine tenths being singletons. This CDR3 comprises 15 residues. V shed 5 bases and J 6 bases; nucleotides not matched to a gene: 8. Per the germline V gene, CDR1 is SGHVS and CDR2 is FNYEAQ. This record belongs to a study of OX40 agonist ivuxolimab in advanced cancers. Whole-study results and caveats: On average, CD8+ T cells showed a greater number of expanded clones than CD4+.

The sample in question was CD4+ or CD8+ T cells sorted from blood, obtained in a trial of the OX40 agonist ivuxolimab. The chain joins TRBV7-6 to TRBJ2-7, with TRBD1 matching 12 bases. The sequence was obtained from an adult with an advanced solid tumor such as melanoma, head and neck, liver or kidney cancer. The CDR3 DNA reads TGTGCCAGCAGCCCGCCGGGACAGGGGGCGATCGAGCAGTACTTC. Protein product: CASSPPGQGAIEQYF.